Below, 7 T cell receptor beta chains from the same sample are listed, as sequenced in a study of blood T cell repertoires in COVID-19. Produced via immunoSEQ multiplex PCR; TCRdb's table is partial and in-frame only. The table lists roughly 160,000 clones, 84% of them singletons. The sample comprised PBMCs or T cells enriched from blood (not recorded which). These receptors were taken from a man between 50 and 59 years old who had recovered from COVID-19.

A single count supports this clone. The chain recombines TRBV9 with TRBJ2-2; 8 bases agree with TRBD1. This CDR3 region has 15 residues. V was pared by 0 bases and J by 7 bases, with 5 bases of the junction left unmatched. The germline V gene has CDR1 SGDLS and CDR2 YYNGEE. The CDR3 here is CASSVAAGGHGELFF. As DNA, the CDR3 is TGTGCCAGCAGCGTAGCGGCAGGGGGCCACGGGGAGCTGTTTTTT.

The chain uses TRBV6-5 and TRBJ1-2; the D is unclear. This CDR3 contains 13 residues. Germline CDR1 MNHEY, CDR2 SVGAGI. V lost 3 bases, J lost 8 bases, and 13 bases lay in between. CDR3 coding DNA: TGTGCCAGCAGTTATGACACACCGAGAGGCTACACCTTC. Protein product: CASSYDTPRGYTF.

Note on this clone: Other DNA sequences in the same sample also yield this CDR3. This rearrangement joins TRBV7-3 to TRBJ1-1; perhaps TRBD1 as D (6 bases). V lost 5 bases and J lost 2, with 12 bases in between. This CDR3 has 14 residues. CDR1 and CDR2 from the germline V gene are SGHTA and FQGTGA. The CDR3 loop reads CASSPGQTNTEAFF. The CDR3 coding sequence is TGTGCCAGCAGCCCAGGACAGACCAACACTGAAGCTTTCTTT.

This chain links TRBV6-5 with TRBJ2-7; maybe TRBD2 (6 bases). Germline loops: CDR1 MNHEY, CDR2 SVGAGI. The CDR3 totals 13 residues. The V gene lost 2 bases and the J gene lost 4 bases, with 9 bases spanning the gap. For the CDR3, the DNA is TGTGCCAGCAGTTACGTCGCGGGGTACGAGCAGTACTTC. This encodes CASSYVAGYEQYF.

This rearrangement joins TRBV6-5 to TRBJ2-2; the D gene is possibly TRBD2 (6 bases). The CDR3 has 15 amino acids. Germline V gene data show CDR1 as MNHEY and CDR2 as SVGAGI. The V end was cut by 7 bases, the J end by 6 bases, with 18 bases between. The CDR3 DNA reads TGTGCCAGCACCGAGGGGAGGCGGTTCGCCGGGGAGCTGTTTTTT. Encoded protein: CASTEGRRFAGELFF.

V and J are TRBV30 and TRBJ2-7, with D perhaps TRBD2 (6 bases). Per germline, CDR1 GTSNPN and CDR2 SVGIG (reference sequence). This CDR3 has 13 residues. Trimming stripped 5 bases from V and 2 bases from J, with 13 bases between. In DNA, the CDR3 is TGTGCCTGGTCCGGGGGAACGGCCTACGAGCAGTACTTC. This translates into CAWSGGTAYEQYF.

The rearrangement joins TRBV7-2 to TRBJ1-5; 8 bases match TRBD1. There are 15 residues in the CDR3. V was clipped by 2 bases and J by 4 bases; unmatched bases: 4. Germline V gives CDR1 SGHTA, CDR2 FQGNSA. The CDR3 loop reads CASSLIGQGNQPQHF. The CDR3 DNA reads as TGTGCCAGCAGCTTAATCGGACAGGGAAATCAGCCCCAGCATTTT.